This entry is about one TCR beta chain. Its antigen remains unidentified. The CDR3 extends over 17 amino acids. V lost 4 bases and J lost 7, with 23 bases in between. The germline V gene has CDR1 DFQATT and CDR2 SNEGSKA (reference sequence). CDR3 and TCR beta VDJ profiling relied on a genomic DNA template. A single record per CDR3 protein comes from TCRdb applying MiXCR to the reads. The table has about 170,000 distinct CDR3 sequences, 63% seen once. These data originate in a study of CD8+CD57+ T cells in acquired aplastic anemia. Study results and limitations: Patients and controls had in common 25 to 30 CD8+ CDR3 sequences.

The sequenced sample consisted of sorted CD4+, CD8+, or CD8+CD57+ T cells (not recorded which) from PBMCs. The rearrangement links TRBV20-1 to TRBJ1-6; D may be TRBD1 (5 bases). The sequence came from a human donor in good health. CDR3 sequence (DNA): TGCAGTGCTACGCCCCCCACAGGTTCAATTCCAAATTCACCCCTCCACTTT. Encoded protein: CSATPPTGSIPNSPLHF.